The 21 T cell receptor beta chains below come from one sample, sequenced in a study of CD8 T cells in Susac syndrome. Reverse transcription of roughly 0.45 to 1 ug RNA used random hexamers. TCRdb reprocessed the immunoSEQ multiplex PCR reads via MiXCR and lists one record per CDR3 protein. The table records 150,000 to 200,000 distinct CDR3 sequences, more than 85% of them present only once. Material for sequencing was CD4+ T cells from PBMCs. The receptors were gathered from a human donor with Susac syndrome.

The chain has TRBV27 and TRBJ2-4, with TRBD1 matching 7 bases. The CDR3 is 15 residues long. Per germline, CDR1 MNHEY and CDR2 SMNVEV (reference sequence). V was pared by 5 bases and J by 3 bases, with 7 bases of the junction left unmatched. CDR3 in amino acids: CASSPSRQGKNIQYF. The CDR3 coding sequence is TGTGCCAGCAGTCCGAGCCGACAGGGCAAAAACATTCAGTACTTC.

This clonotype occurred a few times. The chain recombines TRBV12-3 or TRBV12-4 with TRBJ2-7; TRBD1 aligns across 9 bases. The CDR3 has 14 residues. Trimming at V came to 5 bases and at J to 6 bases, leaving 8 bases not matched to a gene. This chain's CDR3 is CASSLPYRGREQYF. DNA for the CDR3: TGTGCCAGCAGTCTCCCTTACAGGGGGCGCGAGCAGTACTTC.

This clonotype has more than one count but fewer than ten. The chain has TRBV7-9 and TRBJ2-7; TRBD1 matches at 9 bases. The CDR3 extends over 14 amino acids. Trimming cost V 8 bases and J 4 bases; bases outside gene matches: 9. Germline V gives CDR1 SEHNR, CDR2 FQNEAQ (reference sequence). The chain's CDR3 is CASSTGTGSYEQYF. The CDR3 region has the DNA TGTGCCAGCTCCACCGGGACAGGGTCGTACGAGCAGTACTTC.

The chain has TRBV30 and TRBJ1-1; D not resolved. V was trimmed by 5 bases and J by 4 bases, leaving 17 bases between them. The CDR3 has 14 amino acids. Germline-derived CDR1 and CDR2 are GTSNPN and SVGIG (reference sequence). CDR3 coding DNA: TGTGCCTGGGGTCTTCGGGCCTTGGTCACTGAAGCTTTCTTT. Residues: CAWGLRALVTEAFF. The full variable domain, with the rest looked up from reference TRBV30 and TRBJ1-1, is SQTIHQWPATLVQPVGSPLSLECTVEGTSNPNLYWYRQAAGRGLQLLFYSVGIGQISSEVPQNLSASRPQDRQFILSSKKLLLSDSGFYLCAWGLRALVTEAFFGQGTRLTVV.

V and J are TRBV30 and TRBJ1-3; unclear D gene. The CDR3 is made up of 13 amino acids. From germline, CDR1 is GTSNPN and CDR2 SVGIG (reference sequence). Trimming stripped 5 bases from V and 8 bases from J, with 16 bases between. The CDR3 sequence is CAWRNPPLDTIYF. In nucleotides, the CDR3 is TGTGCCTGGCGCAACCCACCCCTGGACACCATATATTTT.

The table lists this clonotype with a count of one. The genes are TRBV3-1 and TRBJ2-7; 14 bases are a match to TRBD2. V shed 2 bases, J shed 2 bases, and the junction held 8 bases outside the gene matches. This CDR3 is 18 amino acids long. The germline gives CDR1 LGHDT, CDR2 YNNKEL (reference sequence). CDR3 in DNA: TGTGCCAGCAGCCAAAGTTGGGGGACTAGCGGGAGACCCTACGAGCAGTACTTC. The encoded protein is CASSQSWGTSGRPYEQYF.

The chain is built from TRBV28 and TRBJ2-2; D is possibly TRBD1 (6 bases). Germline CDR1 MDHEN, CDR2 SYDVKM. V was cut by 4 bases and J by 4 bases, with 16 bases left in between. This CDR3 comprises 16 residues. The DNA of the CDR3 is TGTGCCAGCAGTTCGCCCGGGACGGACAGCACCGGGGAGCTGTTTTTT. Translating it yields CASSSPGTDSTGELFF.

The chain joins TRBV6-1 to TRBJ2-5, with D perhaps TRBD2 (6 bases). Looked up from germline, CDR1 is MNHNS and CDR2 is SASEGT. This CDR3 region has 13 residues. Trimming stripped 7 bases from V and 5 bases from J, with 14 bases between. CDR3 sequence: CASTGSGRETQYF. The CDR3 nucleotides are TGTGCCAGCACCGGGAGTGGGAGGGAGACCCAGTACTTC.

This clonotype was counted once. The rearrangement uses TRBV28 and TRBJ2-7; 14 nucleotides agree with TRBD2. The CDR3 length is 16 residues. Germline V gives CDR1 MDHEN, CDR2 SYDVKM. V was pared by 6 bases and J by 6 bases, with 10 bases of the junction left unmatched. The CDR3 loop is CASRSGLAGGGGEQYF. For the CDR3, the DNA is TGTGCCAGCAGATCAGGACTAGCGGGAGGCGGGGGCGAGCAGTACTTC.

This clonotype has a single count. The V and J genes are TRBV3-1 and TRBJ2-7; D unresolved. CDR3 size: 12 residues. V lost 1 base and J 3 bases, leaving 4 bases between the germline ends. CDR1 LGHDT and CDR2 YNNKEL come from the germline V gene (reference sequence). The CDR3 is CASSQGVYEQYF. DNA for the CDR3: TGTGCCAGCAGCCAAGGCGTCTACGAGCAGTACTTC.

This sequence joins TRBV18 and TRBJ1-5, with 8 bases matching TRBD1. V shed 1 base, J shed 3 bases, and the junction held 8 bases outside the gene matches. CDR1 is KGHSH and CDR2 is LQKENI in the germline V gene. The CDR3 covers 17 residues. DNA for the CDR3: TGTGCCAGCTCACCACTTGCCGGGACAGGAACCAATCAGCCCCAGCATTTT. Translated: CASSPLAGTGTNQPQHF. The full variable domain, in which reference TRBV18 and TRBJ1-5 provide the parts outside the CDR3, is NAGVMQNPRHLVRRRGQEARLRCSPMKGHSHVYWYRQLPEEGLKFMVYLQKENIIDESGMPKERFSAEFPKEGPSILRIQQVVRGDSAAYFCASSPLAGTGTNQPQHFGDGTRLSIL.

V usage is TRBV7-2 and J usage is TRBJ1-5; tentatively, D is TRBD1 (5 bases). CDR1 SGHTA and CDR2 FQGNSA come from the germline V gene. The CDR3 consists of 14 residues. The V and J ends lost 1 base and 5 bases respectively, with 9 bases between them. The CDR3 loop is CASSLGGWDQPQHF. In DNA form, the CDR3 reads TGTGCCAGCAGCTTAGGGGGGTGGGATCAGCCCCAGCATTTT.

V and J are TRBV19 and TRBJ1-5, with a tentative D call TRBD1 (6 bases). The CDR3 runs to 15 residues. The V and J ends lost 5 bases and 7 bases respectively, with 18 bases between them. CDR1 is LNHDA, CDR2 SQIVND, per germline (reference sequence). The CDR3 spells CASSLQGTLGQPQHF. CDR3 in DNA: TGTGCCAGTAGTCTACAGGGTACCCTCGGGCAGCCCCAGCATTTT.

CDR3 in DNA: TGCAGTGCTAGATCGGGACAAGAGACCCAGTACTTC. This translates into CSARSGQETQYF. The chain employs TRBV20-1 and TRBJ2-5; possibly TRBD2 for D (5 bases). The CDR3 consists of 12 residues. Germline lookup yields CDR1 DFQATT and CDR2 SNEGSKA (reference sequence). Trimming shortened V by 2 bases and J by 2 bases, and 6 bases separated the two germline ends.

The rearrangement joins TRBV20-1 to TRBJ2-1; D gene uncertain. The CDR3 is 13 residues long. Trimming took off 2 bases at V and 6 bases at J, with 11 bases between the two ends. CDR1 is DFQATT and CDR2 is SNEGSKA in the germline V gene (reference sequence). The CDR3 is CSARPGYTNEQFF. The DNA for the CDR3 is TGCAGTGCTAGACCAGGATATACCAATGAGCAGTTCTTC.

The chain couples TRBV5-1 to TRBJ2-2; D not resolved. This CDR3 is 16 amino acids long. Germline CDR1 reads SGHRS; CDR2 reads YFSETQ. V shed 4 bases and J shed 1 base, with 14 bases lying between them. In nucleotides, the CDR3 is TGCGCCAGCAGCCCCCCTAACAGCTGGAACACCGGGGAGCTGTTTTTT. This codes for CASSPPNSWNTGELFF.

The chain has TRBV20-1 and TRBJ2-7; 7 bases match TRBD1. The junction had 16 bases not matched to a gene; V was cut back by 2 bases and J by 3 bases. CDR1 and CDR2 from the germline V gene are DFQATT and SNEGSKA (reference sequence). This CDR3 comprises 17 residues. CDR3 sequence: CSARPTIDRDNLYEQYF. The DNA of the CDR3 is TGCAGTGCTAGACCTACGATCGACAGGGACAATCTCTACGAGCAGTACTTC.

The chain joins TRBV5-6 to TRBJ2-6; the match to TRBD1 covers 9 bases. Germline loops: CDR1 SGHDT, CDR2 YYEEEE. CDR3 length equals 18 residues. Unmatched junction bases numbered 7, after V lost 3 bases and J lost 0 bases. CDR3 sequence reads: CASSSAGQGFSGANVLTF. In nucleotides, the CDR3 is TGTGCCAGCAGCTCTGCGGGACAGGGATTCTCTGGGGCCAACGTCCTGACTTTC.

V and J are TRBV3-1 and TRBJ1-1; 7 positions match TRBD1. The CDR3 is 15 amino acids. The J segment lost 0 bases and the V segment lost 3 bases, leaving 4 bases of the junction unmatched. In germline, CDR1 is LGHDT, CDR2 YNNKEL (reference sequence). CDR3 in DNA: TGTGCCAGCAGCCAGGGACAGCCTATGAACACTGAAGCTTTCTTT. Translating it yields CASSQGQPMNTEAFF.

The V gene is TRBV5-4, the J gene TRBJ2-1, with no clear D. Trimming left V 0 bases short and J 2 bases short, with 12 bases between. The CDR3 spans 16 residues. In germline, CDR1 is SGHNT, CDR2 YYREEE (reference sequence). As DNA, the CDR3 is TGTGCCAGCAGCTTGGAGCTCGACGTACCCTACAATGAGCAGTTCTTC. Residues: CASSLELDVPYNEQFF. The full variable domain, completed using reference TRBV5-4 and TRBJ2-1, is ETGVTQSPTHLIKTRGQQVTLRCSSQSGHNTVSWYQQALGQGPQFIFQYYREEENGRGNFPPRFSGLQFPNYSSELNVNALELDDSALYLCASSLELDVPYNEQFFGPGTRLTVL.

The CDR3 protein is CASSPRTDYNEQFF. CDR3 sequence (DNA): TGCGCCAGCAGCCCCCGGACAGATTACAATGAGCAGTTCTTC. This chain joins TRBV5-1 and TRBJ2-1; D perhaps matches TRBD1 (6 bases). The germline gives CDR1 SGHRS, CDR2 YFSETQ. The CDR3 totals 14 residues. The V and J ends lost 4 bases and 4 bases respectively, with 12 bases between them.